The 24 T cell receptor beta chains listed next were all sequenced from one sample in a study of blood T cell repertoires in COVID-19. The protocol was immunoSEQ multiplex PCR, while the TCRdb copy is restricted to in-frame clones and leaves out a portion. This table holds tens of thousands of clones, 60% to 80% found once. Sequencing was performed on peripheral blood. These receptors all stem from a woman aged 60-70 years with acute or convalescent COVID-19.

The CDR3 protein is CASSTGQGFWFF. The CDR3, as DNA: TGTGCCAGCAGCACGGGACAGGGGTTTTGGTTCTTC. The V call is TRBV7-8, the J call TRBJ2-1, with 10 positions matching TRBD1. This CDR3 comprises 12 residues. Trimming at V came to 5 bases and at J to 15 bases, leaving 7 bases not matched to a gene. The V gene's germline CDR1 is SGHVS and CDR2 FQNEAQ. Filled out from reference TRBV7-8 and TRBJ2-1, the complete variable domain reads GAGVSQSPRYKVAKRGQDVALRCDPISGHVSLFWYQQALGQGPEFLTYFQNEAQLDKSGLPSDRFFAERPEGSVSTLKIQRTQQEDSAVYLCASSTGQGFWFFGPGTRLTVL.

CDR3 region: CASSEAGQGPEAFF. The CDR3 coding sequence is TGTGCCAGCAGTGAAGCAGGACAGGGCCCTGAAGCTTTCTTT. J is TRBJ1-1 and V is TRBV6-1; 8 positions match TRBD1. Germline CDR1 and CDR2: MNHNS and SASEGT. V lost 0 bases and J lost 6; bases outside the gene matches: 3. The CDR3 sequence is 14 residues long.

This clone was seen a few times. The gene calls are TRBV2 and TRBJ1-6; TRBD1 agrees at 8 bases. The V gene end was trimmed by 4 bases and the J gene end by 11 bases; junction bases not matched to a gene: 13. CDR1 SNHLY and CDR2 FYNNEI come from the germline V gene. The CDR3 totals 16 residues. DNA of the CDR3: TGTGCCAGCAGTGGTTTTCGGACAGGGAAGAATACACCCCTCCACTTT. It encodes CASSGFRTGKNTPLHF.

The chain uses TRBV27 and TRBJ2-3, with D maybe TRBD2 (6 bases). Germline-derived CDR1 and CDR2 are MNHEY and SMNVEV (reference sequence). CDR3 length equals 14 residues. V lost 7 bases, J lost 2 bases, and 13 bases lay in between. The CDR3 coding sequence is TGTGCCAGCAAAATCAGGACTAACACAGATACGCAGTATTTT. It is translated as CASKIRTNTDTQYF.

In nucleotides, the CDR3 is TGTGCCAGCAGCCAGGCTCCCAGCGGGGGGGCCAGTGAGCAGTTCTTC. Translation: CASSQAPSGGASEQFF. The chain carries TRBV3-1 (or the pseudogene TRBV3-2) and TRBJ2-1; 10 nucleotides line up with TRBD2. Germline V CDR1 and CDR2: LGHDT, YNNKEL (reference sequence). The CDR3 has 16 residues. J gave up 9 bases and V 3 bases, and 11 bases lay outside the gene matches.

The chain combines TRBV6-5 with TRBJ1-2; 8 bases match TRBD1. Germline trimming cut 2 bases from V and 8 bases from J; bases unmatched to any gene: 7. The CDR3 totals 14 residues. CDR1 and CDR2 from the germline V gene are MNHEY and SVGAGI. The CDR3 sequence is CASSYGRGRWGYTF. CDR3 bases: TGTGCCAGCAGTTACGGCAGGGGGCGGTGGGGCTACACCTTC.

This chain uses TRBV6-6 with TRBJ1-1; a weak D match, TRBD1 (6 bases). Trimming pared 6 bases from V and 2 bases from J, leaving 22 bases between. This CDR3 contains 17 residues. The germline gives CDR1 MNHNY, CDR2 SVGAGI (reference sequence). The DNA of the CDR3 is TGTGCCAGCAGCCGACCTTGGGGGGGGGCCACAAACACTGAAGCTTTCTTT. Amino acids: CASSRPWGGATNTEAFF.

V gene TRBV7-9 combines with J gene TRBJ1-1; D is unresolved. Germline V CDR1 and CDR2: SEHNR, FQNEAQ (reference sequence). V lost 6 bases, J lost 0 bases, and 5 bases lay in between. CDR3 size: 12 residues. The CDR3 spells CASRSVNTEAFF. For the CDR3, the DNA is TGTGCCAGCAGGTCGGTGAACACTGAAGCTTTCTTT.

This clone was recorded once. This chain connects TRBV20-1 to TRBJ1-2; 7 bases are a match to TRBD1. The germline gives CDR1 DFQATT, CDR2 SNEGSKA (reference sequence). Losses at the gene ends were 3 bases for V and 6 bases for J; bases not matched to a gene: 7. CDR3 length: 13 residues. The CDR3 DNA reads as TGCAGTGCTAGTACAGGGGAATGGAATGGCTACACCTTC. The encoded protein is CSASTGEWNGYTF.

The CDR3 is CAWTFNTGELFF. In DNA, the CDR3 is TGTGCCTGGACCTTCAACACCGGGGAGCTGTTTTTT. The chain has TRBV30 and TRBJ2-2; no definite D call. Germline CDR1 and CDR2: GTSNPN and SVGIG (reference sequence). The V end lost 4 bases, the J end lost 2 bases, and 5 bases lay between the germline ends. The length of the CDR3 is 12 residues.

V gene TRBV4-1 combines with J gene TRBJ2-3; 8 nucleotides match TRBD1. This CDR3 region has 15 residues. V lost 1 base to trimming and J lost 4 bases; unmatched junction nucleotides: 4. Germline-derived CDR1 and CDR2 are MGHRA and YSYEKL. CDR3 nucleotide sequence: TGCGCCAGCAGCCAAGCGGACAGGGAGGCAGATACGCAGTATTTT. Its translation: CASSQADREADTQYF.

V usage is TRBV13 and J usage is TRBJ2-7; tentative D call: TRBD2 (5 bases). Germline CDR1 reads PRHDT; CDR2 reads FYEKMQ (reference sequence). CDR3 length equals 13 residues. Trimming cost V 5 bases and J 4 bases, with 12 bases left between them. CDR3 protein: CASSEGVPYEQYF. CDR3 nucleotide sequence: TGTGCCAGCAGCGAGGGAGTGCCGTACGAGCAGTACTTC.

This chain links TRBV5-5 with TRBJ2-3, with 9 bases matching TRBD1. Per germline, CDR1 SGHKS and CDR2 YYEKEE (reference sequence). The CDR3 spans 15 residues. Germline trimming cut 4 bases from V and 0 bases from J; bases unmatched to any gene: 3. The CDR3 spells CASSGGTGSTDTQYF. The CDR3 bases are TGTGCCAGCAGCGGCGGGACAGGGAGCACAGATACGCAGTATTTT.

This chain's CDR3 is CSVLFIPTGTGWLGAYGYTF. The CDR3 DNA reads TGCAGCGTTCTATTCATCCCGACCGGGACAGGGTGGCTGGGCGCGTATGGCTACACCTTC. J is TRBJ1-2 and V is TRBV29-1; 9 nucleotides agree with TRBD1. Germline V lookup: CDR1 SQVTM, CDR2 ANQGSEA. CDR3 length equals 20 residues. Trimming cost V 5 bases and J 5 bases; bases outside gene matches: 27.

The genes are TRBV13 and TRBJ1-1, with D uncertain. This CDR3 region has 14 residues. Trimming removed 3 bases at V and 5 bases at J, with 13 bases between. CDR1 and CDR2 from the germline V gene are PRHDT and FYEKMQ (reference sequence). The CDR3 loop reads CASSFREPRTEAFF. CDR3 coding DNA: TGTGCCAGCAGCTTCCGGGAGCCGCGGACTGAAGCTTTCTTT. Supplemented by reference TRBV13 and TRBJ1-1, the full variable domain reads AAGVIQSPRHLIKEKRETATLKCYPIPRHDTVYWYQQGPGQDPQFLISFYEKMQSDKGSIPDRFSAQQFSDYHSELNMSSLELGDSALYFCASSFREPRTEAFFGQGTRLTVV.

This clone was seen just once. The rearrangement uses TRBV7-2 and TRBJ1-1; 7 bases map to TRBD1. V was pared by 1 base and J by 1 base, with 6 bases of the junction left unmatched. This CDR3 has 16 residues. The germline gives CDR1 SGHTA, CDR2 FQGNSA. The chain's CDR3 is CASSLGTGQENTEAFF. CDR3 DNA sequence: TGTGCCAGCAGCTTAGGGACCGGACAGGAGAACACTGAAGCTTTCTTT.

In this sample, this clone turned up once. The V call is TRBV5-1, the J call TRBJ2-3, with 7 bases lining up with TRBD1. The ends lost 6 bases at V and 6 bases at J; junction bases unmatched: 7. This CDR3 region has 13 residues. In germline, CDR1 is SGHRS, CDR2 YFSETQ. CDR3 amino acids: CASTETGRDTQYF. In DNA form, the CDR3 reads TGCGCCAGCACCGAGACAGGGCGGGATACGCAGTATTTT.

The rearrangement uses TRBV10-3 and TRBJ2-1; TRBD1 aligns across 10 bases. Germline CDR1 ENHRY, CDR2 SYGVKD. CDR3 length equals 12 residues. Trimming cost V 10 bases and J 5 bases; bases outside gene matches: 2. The CDR3 coding sequence is TGTGCCACGGGACAGGGGCACAATGAGCAGTTCTTC. The encoded protein is CATGQGHNEQFF.

This chain links TRBV10-3 with TRBJ1-2; 7 nucleotides match TRBD1. This CDR3 contains 13 residues. The germline V gene has CDR1 ENHRY and CDR2 SYGVKD. V shed 6 bases, J shed 7 bases, and the junction held 8 bases outside the gene matches. The CDR3 nucleotides read TGTGCCATCAGCGACGACAGGGTGGGTGGCTACACCTTC. Its translation: CAISDDRVGGYTF.

This clone was counted a single time. The chain recombines TRBV7-9 with TRBJ1-5, with D maybe TRBD1 (5 bases). Trimming removed 3 bases from V and 5 bases from J, with 5 bases in between. This CDR3 is built from 12 residues. Germline CDR1 is SEHNR and CDR2 is FQNEAQ (reference sequence). The CDR3 is CASSLGHQPQHF. In DNA, the CDR3 is TGTGCCAGCAGCTTGGGGCATCAGCCCCAGCATTTT.

This clone was seen a single time. The gene calls are TRBV28 and TRBJ1-5; 9 bases line up with TRBD1. V trimming: 6 bases; J trimming: 2 bases; junction bases outside the gene matches: 5. The V gene's germline CDR1 is MDHEN and CDR2 SYDVKM. The CDR3 has 15 residues. CDR3 loop: CASSPRDRGNQPQHF. The CDR3, as DNA: TGTGCCAGCAGCCCTCGGGACAGGGGCAATCAGCCCCAGCATTTT.

This clone was recorded a few times. The rearrangement joins TRBV7-6 to TRBJ2-5, with 9 bases that match TRBD2. With 4 bases clipped from V and 4 bases from J, the junction kept 7 bases outside the gene matches. The V gene's germline CDR1 is SGHVS and CDR2 FNYEAQ. The CDR3 runs to 15 residues. The CDR3: CASSSHGTSPETQYF. The CDR3 DNA reads as TGTGCCAGCAGCTCACATGGGACTAGCCCAGAGACCCAGTACTTC.

The chain has TRBV6-2 or TRBV6-3 and TRBJ2-3, with 12 bases fitting TRBD2. This CDR3 spans 20 amino acids. V gave up 0 bases and J gave up 8 bases; unmatched junction bases: 18. Germline loops: CDR1 MNHEY, CDR2 SVGEGT. CDR3 DNA: TGTGCCAGCAGTTACTCGTCTCGGGCGTCTAGCGGGGGGGCCTTCGGTACGCAGTATTTT. Protein sequence: CASSYSSRASSGGAFGTQYF.

The gene calls are TRBV28 and TRBJ2-2; 9 positions match TRBD1. Germline assignment: CDR1 MDHEN and CDR2 SYDVKM. V shed 3 bases and J 2 bases; nucleotides not matched to a gene: 10. The CDR3 has 18 residues. The CDR3 spells CASSLPGQGYLNTGELFF. CDR3 DNA: TGTGCCAGCAGTTTGCCGGGACAGGGATATCTAAACACCGGGGAGCTGTTTTTT.